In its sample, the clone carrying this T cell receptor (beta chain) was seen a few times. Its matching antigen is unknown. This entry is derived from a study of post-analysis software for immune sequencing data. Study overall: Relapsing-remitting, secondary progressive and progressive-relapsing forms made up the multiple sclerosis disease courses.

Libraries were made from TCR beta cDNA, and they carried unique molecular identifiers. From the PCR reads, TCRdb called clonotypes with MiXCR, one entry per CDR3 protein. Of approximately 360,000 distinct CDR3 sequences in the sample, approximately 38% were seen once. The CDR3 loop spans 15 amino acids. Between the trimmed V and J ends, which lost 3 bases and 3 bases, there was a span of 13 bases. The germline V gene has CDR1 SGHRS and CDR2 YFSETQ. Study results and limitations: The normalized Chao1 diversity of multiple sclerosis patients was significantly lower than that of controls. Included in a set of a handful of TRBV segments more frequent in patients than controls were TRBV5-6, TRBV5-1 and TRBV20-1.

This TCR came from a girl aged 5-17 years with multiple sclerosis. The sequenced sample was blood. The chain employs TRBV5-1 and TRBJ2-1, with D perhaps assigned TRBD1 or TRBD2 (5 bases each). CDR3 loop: CASSSSGLLYNEQFF. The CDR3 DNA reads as TGCGCCAGCAGCTCGTCGGGGCTTCTCTACAATGAGCAGTTCTTC.